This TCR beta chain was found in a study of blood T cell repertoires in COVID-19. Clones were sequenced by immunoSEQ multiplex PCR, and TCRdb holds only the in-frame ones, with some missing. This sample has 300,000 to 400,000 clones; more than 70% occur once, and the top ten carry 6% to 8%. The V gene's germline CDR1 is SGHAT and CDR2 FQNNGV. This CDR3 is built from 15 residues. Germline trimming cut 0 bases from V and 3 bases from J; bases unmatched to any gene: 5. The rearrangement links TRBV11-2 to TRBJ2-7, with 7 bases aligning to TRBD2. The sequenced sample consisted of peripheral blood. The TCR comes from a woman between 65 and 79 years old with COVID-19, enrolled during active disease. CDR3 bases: TGTGCCAGCAGCTTAGATCGGGGAGGGTTCTACGAGCAGTACTTC. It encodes CASSLDRGGFYEQYF. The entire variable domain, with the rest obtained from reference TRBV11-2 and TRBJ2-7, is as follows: EAGVAQSPRYKIIEKRQSVAFWCNPISGHATLYWYQQILGQGPKLLIQFQNNGVVDDSQLPKDRFSAERLKGVDSTLKIQPAKLEDSAVYLCASSLDRGGFYEQYFGPGTRLTVT.